This T cell receptor beta chain was found in a study of blood T cell repertoires in COVID-19. The CDR3 totals 15 residues. V gave up 6 bases and J gave up 4 bases; unmatched junction bases: 9. Germline CDR1 is SGHAT and CDR2 is FQNNGV. The Seattle patients, enrolled during active infection, were followed longitudinally. The repertoire was sequenced with immunoSEQ multiplex PCR; TCRdb's copy has only in-frame clones and lacks some. The sample includes about 430,000 clones, around 90% of them seen just once. V and J are TRBV11-2 and TRBJ2-1, with 7 bases aligning to TRBD2. The sequence was collected from a man younger than 35 with COVID-19, enrolled during active disease. The sample was peripheral blood. CDR3 sequence (DNA): TGTGCCAGCAGATACCCATGGGGGGGTTACAATGAGCAGTTCTTC. It specifies CASRYPWGGYNEQFF.